A single sample gave rise to the 8 T cell receptor beta chains below, sequenced in a study of T cell responses to AZD1222 COVID-19 vaccine. The repertoire was sequenced with immunoSEQ multiplex PCR; TCRdb's copy has only in-frame clones and lacks some. This sample carries 84,000 or so clones, 80% to 90% of them seen once, and the ten largest clones take about 7.7%. The sample in question was peripheral blood, obtained on day 0 of AZD1222 vaccination. The receptors here all came from an adult in good health.

The rearrangement links TRBV7-3 to TRBJ1-3, with D uncertain. The CDR3 length is 16 residues. The germline V gene has CDR1 SGHTA and CDR2 FQGTGA. Trimming pared 4 bases from V and 0 bases from J, leaving 13 bases between. CDR3 protein: CASSSRSGRSGNTIYF. In DNA form, the CDR3 reads TGTGCCAGCAGCTCTAGATCCGGGCGCTCTGGAAACACCATATATTTT.

The rearrangement uses TRBV11-2 and TRBJ1-5, with D maybe TRBD1 (5 bases). Germline-derived CDR1 and CDR2 are SGHAT and FQNNGV. This CDR3 comprises 13 residues. V lost 5 bases and J 7 bases, leaving 12 bases between the germline ends. CDR3 amino acids: CASSKQGFQPQHF. As DNA, the CDR3 is TGTGCCAGCAGCAAGCAGGGCTTCCAGCCCCAGCATTTT. Drawing the rest from reference TRBV11-2 and TRBJ1-5, the complete variable domain is EAGVAQSPRYKIIEKRQSVAFWCNPISGHATLYWYQQILGQGPKLLIQFQNNGVVDDSQLPKDRFSAERLKGVDSTLKIQPAKLEDSAVYLCASSKQGFQPQHFGDGTRLSIL.

V and J are TRBV7-2 and TRBJ1-4, with 9 bases aligning to TRBD1. J gave up 7 bases and V 2 bases, and 8 bases lay outside the gene matches. CDR1 is SGHTA and CDR2 is FQGNSA in the germline V gene. The CDR3 is 16 amino acids. The CDR3 reads CASSLSRQGGAEKLFF. The CDR3 nucleotides read TGTGCCAGCAGCTTATCCCGACAGGGGGGGGCTGAAAAACTGTTTTTT.

The V and J genes are TRBV6-5 and TRBJ1-4, with 7 bases that match TRBD1. The V gene's germline CDR1 is MNHEY and CDR2 SVGAGI. J was trimmed by 5 bases and V by 6 bases; bases with no gene match: 6. The length of the CDR3 is 14 residues. The DNA of the CDR3 is TGTGCCAGCAGCGCGGGACAGAGGAATGAAAAACTGTTTTTT. Its protein is CASSAGQRNEKLFF.

The chain uses TRBV7-2 and TRBJ2-1, with TRBD2 identical over 7 bases. V was pared by 5 bases and J by 4 bases, with 8 bases of the junction left unmatched. Looked up from germline, CDR1 is SGHTA and CDR2 is FQGNSA. CDR3 length: 15 residues. The DNA of the CDR3 is TGTGCCAGCAGCCGGGACTACCTCTCGTACAATGAGCAGTTCTTC. Protein sequence: CASSRDYLSYNEQFF.

In DNA, the CDR3 is TGTGCCTGGAGTATACGCCACGACGGTGAGCAGTTCTTC. This encodes CAWSIRHDGEQFF. The V and J genes are TRBV30 and TRBJ2-1; D is unclear. V was clipped by 2 bases and J by 9 bases, with 14 bases between them. The CDR3 is 13 residues long. Germline CDR1 is GTSNPN and CDR2 is SVGIG (reference sequence).

The J gene is TRBJ2-2, the V gene TRBV5-1, with 8 nucleotides matching TRBD2. The CDR3 has 17 amino acids. Germline loops: CDR1 SGHRS, CDR2 YFSETQ. After removal of 0 bases from V and 0 bases from J, the junction contained 4 bases not matched to a gene. The CDR3 sequence: CASSLELAVANTGELFF. The DNA of the CDR3 is TGCGCCAGCAGCTTGGAACTAGCGGTAGCGAACACCGGGGAGCTGTTTTTT.

The CDR3 DNA is TGTGCCAGCAGCGAGAGCGGCTATTCCTACGAGCAGTACTTC. Encoded protein: CASSESGYSYEQYF. The chain is built from TRBV9 and TRBJ2-7; D may be TRBD2 (5 bases). The CDR3 has 14 amino acids. Trimming left V 3 bases short and J 1 base short, with 11 bases between. CDR1 is SGDLS and CDR2 is YYNGEE in the germline V gene.